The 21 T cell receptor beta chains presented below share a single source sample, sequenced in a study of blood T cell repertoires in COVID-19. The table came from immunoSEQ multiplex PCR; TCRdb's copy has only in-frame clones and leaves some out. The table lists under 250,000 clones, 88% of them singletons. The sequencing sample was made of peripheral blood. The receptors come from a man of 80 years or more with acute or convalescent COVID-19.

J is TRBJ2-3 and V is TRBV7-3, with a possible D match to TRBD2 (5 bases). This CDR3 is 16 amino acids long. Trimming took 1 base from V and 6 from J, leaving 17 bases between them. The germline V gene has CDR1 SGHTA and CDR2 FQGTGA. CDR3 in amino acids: CASSLNPGGVVDTQYF. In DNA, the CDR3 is TGTGCCAGCAGCTTAAACCCTGGAGGCGTCGTGGATACGCAGTATTTT.

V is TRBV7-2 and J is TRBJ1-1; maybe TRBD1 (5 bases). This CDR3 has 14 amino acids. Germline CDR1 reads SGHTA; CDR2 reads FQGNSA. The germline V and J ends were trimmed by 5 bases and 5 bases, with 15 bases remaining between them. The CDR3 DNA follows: TGTGCCAGCAGCCTAAACCCAGACAGTACTGAAGCTTTCTTT. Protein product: CASSLNPDSTEAFF.

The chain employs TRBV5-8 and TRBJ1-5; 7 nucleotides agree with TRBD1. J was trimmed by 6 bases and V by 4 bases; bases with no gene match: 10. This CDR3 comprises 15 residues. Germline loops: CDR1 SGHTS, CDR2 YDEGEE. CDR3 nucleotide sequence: TGTGCCAGCAGCCCCGGGACAGTCCAACTTCAGCCCCAGCATTTT. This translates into CASSPGTVQLQPQHF. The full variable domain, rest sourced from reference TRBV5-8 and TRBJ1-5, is EAGVTQSPTHLIKTRGQQATLRCSPISGHTSVYWYQQALGLGLQFLLWYDEGEERNRGNFPPRFSGRQFPNYSSELNVNALELEDSALYLCASSPGTVQLQPQHFGDGTRLSIL.

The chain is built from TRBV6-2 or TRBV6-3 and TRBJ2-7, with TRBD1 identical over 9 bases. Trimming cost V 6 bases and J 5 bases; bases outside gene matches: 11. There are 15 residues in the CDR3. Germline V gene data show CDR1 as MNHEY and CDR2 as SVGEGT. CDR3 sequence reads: CASSRPGQGWNEQYF. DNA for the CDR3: TGTGCCAGCAGCCGTCCGGGACAGGGTTGGAACGAGCAGTACTTC.

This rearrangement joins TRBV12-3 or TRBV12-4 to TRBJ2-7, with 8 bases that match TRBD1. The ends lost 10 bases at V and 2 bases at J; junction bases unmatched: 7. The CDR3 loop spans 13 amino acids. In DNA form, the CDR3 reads TGTGCCACCCGACAGGGGCTAACCTACGAGCAGTACTTC. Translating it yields CATRQGLTYEQYF.

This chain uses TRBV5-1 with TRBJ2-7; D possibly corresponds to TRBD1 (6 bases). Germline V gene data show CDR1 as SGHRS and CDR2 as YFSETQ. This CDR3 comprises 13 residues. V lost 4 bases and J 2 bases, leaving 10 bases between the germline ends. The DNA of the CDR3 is TGCGCCAGCAGCGCTTCAGGGGCCTACGAGCAGTACTTC. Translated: CASSASGAYEQYF.

The DNA of the CDR3 is TGTGCCAGCAGCAACAACCGGGACAAGGATAGCAATCAGCCCCAGCATTTT. Its protein is CASSNNRDKDSNQPQHF. This chain connects TRBV21-1 to TRBJ1-5; the table assigns TRBD1, which was not confirmed against the DNA. TRBV21-1 corresponds to a pseudogene. This CDR3 has 17 amino acids.

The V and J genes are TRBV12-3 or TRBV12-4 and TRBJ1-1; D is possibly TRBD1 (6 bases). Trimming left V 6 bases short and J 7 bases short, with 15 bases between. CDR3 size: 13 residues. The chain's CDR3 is CASSPRRTVEAFF. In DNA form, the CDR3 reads TGTGCCAGCAGCCCGAGGAGGACAGTTGAAGCTTTCTTT.

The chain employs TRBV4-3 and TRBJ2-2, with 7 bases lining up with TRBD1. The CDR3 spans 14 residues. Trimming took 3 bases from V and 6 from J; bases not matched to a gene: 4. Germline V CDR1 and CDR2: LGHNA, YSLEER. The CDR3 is CASSQMDRPGELFF. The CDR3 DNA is TGCGCCAGCAGCCAGATGGACAGGCCCGGGGAGCTGTTTTTT.

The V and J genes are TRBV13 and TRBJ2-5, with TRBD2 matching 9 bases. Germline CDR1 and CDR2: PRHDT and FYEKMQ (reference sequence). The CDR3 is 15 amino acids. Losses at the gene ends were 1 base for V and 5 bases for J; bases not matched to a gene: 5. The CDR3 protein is CASSLAGGGAETQYF. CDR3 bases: TGTGCCAGCAGCTTAGCGGGCGGGGGGGCGGAGACCCAGTACTTC.

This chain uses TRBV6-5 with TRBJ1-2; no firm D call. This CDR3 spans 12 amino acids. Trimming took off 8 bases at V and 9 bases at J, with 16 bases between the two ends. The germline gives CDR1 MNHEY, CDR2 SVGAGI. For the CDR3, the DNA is TGTGCCAGCTCTTACGGGGATTTAAGCTACACCTTC. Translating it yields CASSYGDLSYTF.

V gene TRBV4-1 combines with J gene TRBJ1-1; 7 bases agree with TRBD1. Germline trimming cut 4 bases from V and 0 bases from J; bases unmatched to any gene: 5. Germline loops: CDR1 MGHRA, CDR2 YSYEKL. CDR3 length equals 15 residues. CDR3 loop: CASSLGTDMNTEAFF. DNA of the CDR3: TGCGCCAGCAGCCTTGGGACAGACATGAACACTGAAGCTTTCTTT.

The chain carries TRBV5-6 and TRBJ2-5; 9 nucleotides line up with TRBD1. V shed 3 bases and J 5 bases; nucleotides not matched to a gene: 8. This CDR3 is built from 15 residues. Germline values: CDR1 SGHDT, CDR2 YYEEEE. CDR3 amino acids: CASSWYRGRGETQYF. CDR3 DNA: TGTGCCAGCAGCTGGTACAGGGGGCGCGGGGAGACCCAGTACTTC.

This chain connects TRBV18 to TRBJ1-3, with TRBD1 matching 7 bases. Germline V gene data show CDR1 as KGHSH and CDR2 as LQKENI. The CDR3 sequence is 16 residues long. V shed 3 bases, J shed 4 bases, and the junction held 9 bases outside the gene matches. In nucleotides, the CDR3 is TGTGCCAGCTCACCTCAAAAGGGGGCTTTCGGAAACACCATATATTTT. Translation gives CASSPQKGAFGNTIYF.

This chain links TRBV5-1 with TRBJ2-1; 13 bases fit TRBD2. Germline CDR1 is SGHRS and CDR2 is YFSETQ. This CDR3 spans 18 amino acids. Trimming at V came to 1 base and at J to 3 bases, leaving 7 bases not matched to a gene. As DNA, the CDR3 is TGCGCCAGCAGCTTGACTAGCGGGAGGGCCTACGTCTACAATGAGCAGTTCTTC. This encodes CASSLTSGRAYVYNEQFF.

CDR3 nucleotide sequence: TGCGCCAGCAGCACCGGTCCGGGAGCTGTGAACACTGAAGCTTTCTTT. As protein: CASSTGPGAVNTEAFF. The chain carries TRBV5-1 and TRBJ1-1; D gene ambiguous. V lost 4 bases and J lost 0, with 16 bases in between. CDR1 is SGHRS, CDR2 YFSETQ, per germline. CDR3 length: 16 amino acids.

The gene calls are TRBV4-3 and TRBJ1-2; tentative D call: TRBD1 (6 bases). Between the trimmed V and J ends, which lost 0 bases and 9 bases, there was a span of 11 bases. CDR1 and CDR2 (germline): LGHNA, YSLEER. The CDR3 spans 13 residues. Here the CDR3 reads CASSQEPGTRYTF. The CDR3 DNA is TGCGCCAGCAGCCAAGAGCCCGGGACACGCTACACCTTC.

CDR3 sequence (DNA): TGTGCCAGCAGTGAAAACGTAGCGGGAGCTACGAAGACCCAGTACTTC. This encodes CASSENVAGATKTQYF. The chain is built from TRBV6-1 and TRBJ2-5; TRBD2 matches at 9 bases. V was pared by 2 bases and J by 6 bases, with 10 bases of the junction left unmatched. CDR1 is MNHNS and CDR2 is SASEGT in the germline V gene. This CDR3 contains 16 residues.

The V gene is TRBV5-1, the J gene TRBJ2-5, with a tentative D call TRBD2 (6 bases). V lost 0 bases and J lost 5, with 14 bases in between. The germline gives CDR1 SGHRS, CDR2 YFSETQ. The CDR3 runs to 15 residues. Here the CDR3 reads CASSLGRLERETQYF. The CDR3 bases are TGCGCCAGCAGCTTGGGTAGACTAGAGCGGGAGACCCAGTACTTC.

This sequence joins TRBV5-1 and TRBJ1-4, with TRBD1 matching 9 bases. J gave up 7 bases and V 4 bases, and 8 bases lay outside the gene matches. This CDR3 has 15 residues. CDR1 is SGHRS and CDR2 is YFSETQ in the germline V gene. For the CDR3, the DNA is TGCGCCAGCAGCATCAAACAGGGGGCCGGTGAAAAACTGTTTTTT. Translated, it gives CASSIKQGAGEKLFF. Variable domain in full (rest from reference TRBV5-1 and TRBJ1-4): KAGVTQTPRYLIKTRGQQVTLSCSPISGHRSVSWYQQTPGQGLQFLFEYFSETQRNKGNFPGRFSGRQFSNSRSEMNVSTLELGDSALYLCASSIKQGAGEKLFFGSGTQLSVL.

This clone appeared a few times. This CDR3 reads CATSDAGRETQYF. In DNA form, the CDR3 reads TGTGCCACCAGCGACGCAGGGAGGGAGACCCAGTACTTC. This chain uses TRBV24-1 with TRBJ2-5, with D possibly being TRBD2 (6 bases). V was cut by 7 bases and J by 5 bases, with 13 bases left in between. Germline V gene data show CDR1 as KGHDR and CDR2 as SFDVKD. The CDR3 is made up of 13 amino acids.